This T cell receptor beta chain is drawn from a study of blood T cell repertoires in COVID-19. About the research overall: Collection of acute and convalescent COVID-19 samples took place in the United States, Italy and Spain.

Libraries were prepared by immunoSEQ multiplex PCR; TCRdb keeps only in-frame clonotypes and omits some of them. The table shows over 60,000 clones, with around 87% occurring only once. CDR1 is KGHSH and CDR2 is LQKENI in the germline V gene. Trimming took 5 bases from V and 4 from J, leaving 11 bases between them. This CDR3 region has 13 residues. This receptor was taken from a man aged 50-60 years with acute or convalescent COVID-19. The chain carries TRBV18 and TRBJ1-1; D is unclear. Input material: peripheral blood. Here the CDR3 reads CASSSSIGTEAFF. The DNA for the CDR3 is TGTGCCAGCTCATCCTCCATCGGCACTGAAGCTTTCTTT.